This TCR beta chain was captured in a study of T cells in Graves' hyperthyroidism and ophthalmopathy. This clonotype was recorded at least ten times. TCR beta CDR3 regions were amplified from RNA. A first-round RT-PCR of the TCR CDR3 used the HTBI primer set. TCRdb processed the multiplex PCR reads anew with MiXCR; each CDR3 protein has one entry. The table records hundreds of thousands of distinct CDR3 sequences, just under 25% of them present only once. The V gene end was trimmed by 0 bases and the J gene end by 5 bases; junction bases not matched to a gene: 12. The CDR3 runs to 19 residues. This chain links TRBV12-3 or TRBV12-4 with TRBJ2-2, with 10 bases that match TRBD2. This sequence was found in a man aged 45-65 years with Graves' hyperthyroidism. Sequencing was done on a sample of blood. The CDR3 DNA reads as TGTGCCAGCAGTTTAGCGGCCGTGCTAGCGGGAGTTGAAACCGGGGAGCTGTTTTTT. Translation gives CASSLAAVLAGVETGELFF.